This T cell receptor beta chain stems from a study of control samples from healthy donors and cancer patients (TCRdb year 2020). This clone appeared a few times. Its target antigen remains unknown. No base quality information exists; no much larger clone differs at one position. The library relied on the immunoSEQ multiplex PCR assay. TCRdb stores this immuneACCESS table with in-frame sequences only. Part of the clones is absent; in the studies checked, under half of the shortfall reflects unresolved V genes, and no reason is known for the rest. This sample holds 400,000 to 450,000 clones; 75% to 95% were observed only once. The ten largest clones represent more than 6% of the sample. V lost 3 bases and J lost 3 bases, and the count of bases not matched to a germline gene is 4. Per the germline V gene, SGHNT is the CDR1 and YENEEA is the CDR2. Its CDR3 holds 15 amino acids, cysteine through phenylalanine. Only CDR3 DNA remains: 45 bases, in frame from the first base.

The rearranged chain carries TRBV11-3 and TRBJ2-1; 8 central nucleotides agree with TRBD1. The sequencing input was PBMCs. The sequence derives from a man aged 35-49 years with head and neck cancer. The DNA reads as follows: TGTGCCAGCAGCTTCTCGGGGACAGGCTACAATGAGCAGTTCTTC. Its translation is CASSFSGTGYNEQFF.